The 17 T cell receptor beta chains given below trace back to one sample, sequenced in a study of blood T cell repertoires in COVID-19. Sequenced by immunoSEQ multiplex PCR; TCRdb stores in-frame clones only, minus some. Of fewer than 200,000 clones in the sample, 75% to 90% were seen once. The specimen sequenced was PBMCs or T cells enriched from blood (not recorded which). The receptor set was obtained from a woman between 45 and 65 years old who had recovered from COVID-19.

In this sample, this clone turned up once. The V and J genes are TRBV7-2 and TRBJ1-5; D is uncertain. Per germline, CDR1 SGHTA and CDR2 FQGNSA. Trimming stripped 4 bases from V and 11 bases from J, with 15 bases between. The CDR3 covers 13 residues. CDR3 sequence reads: CASSSVTLTAQHF. DNA of the CDR3: TGTGCCAGCAGCTCCGTGACATTGACGGCCCAGCATTTT. The variable domain in full, completed from reference TRBV7-2 and TRBJ1-5, reads GAGVSQSPSNKVTEKGKDVELRCDPISGHTALYWYRQSLGQGLEFLIYFQGNSAPDKSGLPSDRFSAERTGGSVSTLTIQRTQQEDSAVYLCASSSVTLTAQHFGDGTRLSIL.

There are a few counts of this clone. The chain employs TRBV4-1 and TRBJ1-2, with a possible D match to TRBD1 (6 bases). V gave up 1 base and J gave up 4 bases, with 19 bases separating them. The germline gives CDR1 MGHRA, CDR2 YSYEKL. CDR3 size: 17 residues. The CDR3 DNA sequence: TGCGCCAGCAGCCAAGCAGGGGTATCGGGTGTTGGCTATGGCTACACCTTC. It encodes CASSQAGVSGVGYGYTF.

The rearrangement links TRBV18 to TRBJ1-1; 12 nucleotides line up with TRBD1. The CDR3 has 17 residues. Germline V lookup: CDR1 KGHSH, CDR2 LQKENI. V trimming: 4 bases; J trimming: 4 bases; junction bases outside the gene matches: 10. Here the CDR3 DNA reads TGTGCCAGCTCACGAATACCGGGACAGGGGGCTGGCACTGAAGCTTTCTTT. Translated: CASSRIPGQGAGTEAFF.

This chain connects TRBV5-1 to TRBJ1-6; no definite D call. The CDR3 extends over 17 amino acids. Between the trimmed V and J ends, which lost 0 bases and 7 bases, there was a span of 17 bases. CDR1 and CDR2 from the germline V gene are SGHRS and YFSETQ. DNA for the CDR3: TGCGCCAGCAGCTTGGCCGTAGGCGGAGGCAGAAATTCACCCCTCCACTTT. Protein: CASSLAVGGGRNSPLHF.

This chain joins TRBV5-1 and TRBJ1-4, with a tentative D call TRBD1 (5 bases). The germline V gene has CDR1 SGHRS and CDR2 YFSETQ. Trimming pared 3 bases from V and 8 bases from J, leaving 14 bases between. This CDR3 comprises 14 residues. The CDR3 sequence is CASSSTAQREKLFF. Here the CDR3 DNA reads TGCGCCAGCAGCTCGACAGCCCAACGAGAAAAACTGTTTTTT.

In this sample, this clone turned up a few times. The gene calls are TRBV15 and TRBJ1-5; D is uncertain. The CDR3 is 13 amino acids. Between the trimmed V and J ends, which lost 1 base and 2 bases, there was a span of 3 bases. CDR1 is LNHNV, CDR2 YYDKDF, per germline (reference sequence). This CDR3 reads CATSRVGNQPQHF. The CDR3 bases are TGTGCCACCAGCAGAGTCGGCAATCAGCCCCAGCATTTT.

The chain recombines TRBV4-3 with TRBJ1-2; 11 nucleotides match TRBD1. The CDR3 length is 15 residues. J was trimmed by 3 bases and V by 3 bases; bases with no gene match: 3. Per the germline V gene, CDR1 is LGHNA and CDR2 is YSLEER. The CDR3 is CASSQGTGGYYGYTF. The CDR3 nucleotides read TGCGCCAGCAGCCAGGGGACAGGGGGATACTATGGCTACACCTTC.

The chain uses TRBV10-3 and TRBJ1-2, with TRBD1 as a possible D gene (6 bases). Germline loops: CDR1 ENHRY, CDR2 SYGVKD. Trimming cost V 4 bases and J 6 bases, with 12 bases left between them. This CDR3 has 13 residues. The CDR3 loop is CAISAGTTDGYTF. The CDR3 DNA reads TGTGCCATCAGTGCCGGGACAACGGATGGCTACACCTTC.

Concerning this clone itself: The germline gene is not matched at one end of the junction; a read error may be the cause. The J gene is TRBJ1-2, the V gene TRBV6-1; TRBD1 aligns across 7 bases. Germline V gene data show CDR1 as MNHNS and CDR2 as SASEGT. The CDR3 spans 15 residues. CDR3 protein: CASSEDRASPSGYTF. Written as DNA, the CDR3 is TGTGCCAGCAGCGAAGACAGGGCGAGTCCGAGTGGCTACACCTTC.

The sample holds a few counts of this clone. This rearrangement joins TRBV7-8 to TRBJ2-3; no firm D call. Trimming took 5 bases from V and 1 from J, leaving 10 bases between them. Germline V gene data show CDR1 as SGHVS and CDR2 as FQNEAQ. CDR3 size: 14 residues. CDR3 amino acids: CASSPTPGTDTQYF. CDR3 sequence (DNA): TGTGCCAGCAGCCCAACCCCGGGCACAGATACGCAGTATTTT.

The chain couples TRBV9 to TRBJ1-2; 9 nucleotides align to TRBD1. In germline, CDR1 is SGDLS, CDR2 YYNGEE. CDR3 length: 15 amino acids. V lost 2 bases, J lost 3 bases, and 5 bases stayed unmatched. This CDR3 is CASSVEGQGDYGYTF. CDR3 coding DNA: TGTGCCAGCAGCGTCGAGGGACAGGGTGACTATGGCTACACCTTC.

In this sample, this clone turned up many times. The V and J genes are TRBV7-9 and TRBJ1-2; D is unclear. Germline loops: CDR1 SEHNR, CDR2 FQNEAQ (reference sequence). This CDR3 has 14 amino acids. V gave up 1 base and J gave up 6 bases, with 12 bases separating them. The DNA for the CDR3 is TGTGCCAGCAGCTTAGGGCAGAGAAGCGATGGCTACACCTTC. Protein: CASSLGQRSDGYTF.

This sequence joins TRBV30 and TRBJ1-5; TRBD1 is a possible D gene (6 bases). Germline lookup yields CDR1 GTSNPN and CDR2 SVGIG (reference sequence). CDR3 length: 13 residues. V dropped 0 bases and J dropped 8 bases, with 11 bases sitting between them. The CDR3 sequence: CAWSVTGSEPQHF. CDR3 DNA sequence: TGTGCCTGGAGTGTAACAGGGTCGGAGCCCCAGCATTTT.

The rearrangement links TRBV4-3 to TRBJ1-4; the match to TRBD1 covers 7 bases. J was trimmed by 8 bases and V by 1 base; bases with no gene match: 7. This CDR3 contains 15 residues. CDR1 is LGHNA and CDR2 is YSLEER in the germline V gene. CDR3: CASSQVGQAREKLFF. The DNA of the CDR3 is TGCGCCAGCAGCCAAGTTGGACAGGCGAGGGAAAAACTGTTTTTT.

The rearrangement uses TRBV12-3 or TRBV12-4 and TRBJ2-5, with unresolved D. The CDR3 totals 11 residues. V shed 3 bases and J shed 5 bases, with 4 bases lying between them. The CDR3 DNA reads TGTGCCAGCAGTTTGTCGGAGACCCAGTACTTC. Translated, it gives CASSLSETQYF.

By share, this clone counts as medium-sized. The chain joins TRBV5-8 to TRBJ2-3; TRBD1 is a possible D gene (5 bases). CDR1 and CDR2 from the germline V gene are SGHTS and YDEGEE. V lost 7 bases to trimming and J lost 2 bases, with 17 bases between them. The CDR3 is 15 residues long. CDR3 nucleotides: TGTGCCAGCCGGGCAGAAAGGGGCCACACAGATACGCAGTATTTT. It is translated as CASRAERGHTDTQYF.

V is TRBV7-8 and J is TRBJ1-4, with 8 bases that match TRBD1. CDR1 is SGHVS and CDR2 is FQNEAQ in the germline V gene. The CDR3 covers 14 residues. The junction had 6 bases not matched to a gene; V was cut back by 5 bases and J by 7 bases. The CDR3 loop reads CASSLRQGSEKLFF. CDR3 sequence (DNA): TGTGCCAGCAGCCTGAGACAGGGGAGTGAAAAACTGTTTTTT.